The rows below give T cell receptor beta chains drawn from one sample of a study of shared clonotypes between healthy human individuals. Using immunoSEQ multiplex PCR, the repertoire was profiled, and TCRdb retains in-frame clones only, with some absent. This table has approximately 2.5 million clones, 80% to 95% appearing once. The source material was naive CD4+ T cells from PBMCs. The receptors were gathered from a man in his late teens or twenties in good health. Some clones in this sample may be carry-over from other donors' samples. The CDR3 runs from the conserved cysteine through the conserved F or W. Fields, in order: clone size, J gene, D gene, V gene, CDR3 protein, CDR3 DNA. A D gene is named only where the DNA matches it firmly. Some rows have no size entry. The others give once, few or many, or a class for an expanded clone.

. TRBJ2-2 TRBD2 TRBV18 CASSPYRPLAGEYTGELFF TGTGCCAGCTCACCCTACCGCCCCTTAGCGGGAGAGTACACCGGGGAGCTGTTTTTT
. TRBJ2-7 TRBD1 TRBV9 CASSRDRDHEQYF TGTGCCAGCAGCCGGGACAGGGACCACGAGCAGTACTTC
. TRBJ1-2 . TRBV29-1 CSVGGVLNYGYTF TGCAGCGTTGGGGGAGTACTAAACTATGGCTACACCTTC
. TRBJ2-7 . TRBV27 CASSPLWGADYEQYF TGTGCCAGCAGTCCTCTTTGGGGTGCGGACTACGAGCAGTACTTC
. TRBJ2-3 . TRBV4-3 CASSQEWSLGPDTQYF TGCGCCAGCAGCCAAGAATGGTCCCTAGGGCCAGATACGCAGTATTTT
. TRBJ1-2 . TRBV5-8 CALAQYGYTF TGTGCCTTAGCCCAGTATGGCTACACCTTC
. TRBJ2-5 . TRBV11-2 CASSPQGKGFMETQYF TGTGCCAGCAGCCCCCAGGGGAAGGGGTTTATGGAGACCCAGTACTTC
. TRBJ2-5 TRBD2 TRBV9 CASSVRGRELETQYF TGTGCCAGCAGCGTCCGAGGGCGGGAGCTAGAGACCCAGTACTTC
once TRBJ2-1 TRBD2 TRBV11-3 CASSLGVAGVNEQFF TGTGCCAGCAGCTTAGGGGTAGCGGGAGTCAATGAGCAGTTCTTC
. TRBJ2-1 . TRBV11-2 CASSLPEINEQFF TGTGCCAGCAGCTTACCAGAGATCAATGAGCAGTTCTTC
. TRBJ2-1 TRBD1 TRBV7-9 CASSRRTGSHEQFF TGTGCCAGCAGCCGTAGGACAGGGTCCCACGAGCAGTTCTTC
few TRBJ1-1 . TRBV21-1 CASSIPLRGERFEAFF TGTGCCAGCAGCATCCCTTTAAGAGGGGAAAGATTTGAAGCTTTCTTT
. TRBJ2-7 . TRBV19 CASSRLPGTHYEQYF TGTGCCAGTAGTAGACTACCGGGCACCCACTACGAGCAGTACTTC
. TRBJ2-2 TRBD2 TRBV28 CASSFSRSGRAAGELFF TGTGCCAGCAGTTTCTCCCGTAGCGGGAGGGCCGCCGGGGAGCTGTTTTTT
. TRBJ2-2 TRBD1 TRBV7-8 CASSQRQGALGGELFF TGTGCCAGCAGCCAGCGCCAGGGGGCATTGGGCGGGGAGCTGTTTTTT
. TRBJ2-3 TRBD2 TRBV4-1 CASSPGLAGRDTQYF TGCGCCAGCAGTCCGGGACTAGCGGGCAGAGATACGCAGTATTTT
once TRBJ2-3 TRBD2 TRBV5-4 CASSLRTSGNSDTQYF TGTGCCAGCAGCTTGAGGACTAGCGGGAATTCAGATACGCAGTATTTT
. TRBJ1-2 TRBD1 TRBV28 CASSLDRGKGYTF TGTGCCAGCAGTTTAGACAGGGGGAAGGGCTACACCTTC
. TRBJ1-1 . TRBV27 CASSPWGMNTEAFF TGTGCCAGCAGTCCGTGGGGGATGAACACTGAAGCTTTCTTT
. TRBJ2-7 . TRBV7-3 CASSLREGNEQYF TGTGCCAGCAGCTTAAGAGAAGGAAACGAGCAGTACTTC
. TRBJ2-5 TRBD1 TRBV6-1 CASTYRGQETQYF TGTGCCAGCACCTACAGGGGGCAAGAGACCCAGTACTTC
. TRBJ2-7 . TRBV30 CAWSVGGDSYEQYF TGTGCCTGGAGTGTAGGGGGAGATTCCTACGAGCAGTACTTC
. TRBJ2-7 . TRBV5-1 CASTRETGANYEQYF TGCGCCAGCACCCGGGAGACAGGTGCCAACTACGAGCAGTACTTC
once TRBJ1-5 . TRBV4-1 CASSQPGQNQPQHF TGCGCCAGCAGCCAACCGGGACAAAATCAGCCCCAGCATTTT
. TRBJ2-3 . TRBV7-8 CASSLSIGGSTDTQYF TGTGCCAGCAGCCTTAGCATCGGGGGAAGCACAGATACGCAGTATTTT
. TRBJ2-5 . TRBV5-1 CASSVGGWAAQETQYF TGCGCCAGCAGCGTAGGGGGATGGGCGGCCCAAGAGACCCAGTACTTC
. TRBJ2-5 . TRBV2 CASTQLGIQETQYF TGTGCCAGCACCCAGTTGGGGATCCAAGAGACCCAGTACTTC
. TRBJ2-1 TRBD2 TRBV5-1 CASSLGPASGNNEQFF TGCGCCAGCAGCTTGGGCCCCGCTAGCGGGAACAATGAGCAGTTCTTC
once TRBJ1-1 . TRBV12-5 CASGWGQNTEAFF TGTGCTAGTGGTTGGGGCCAGAACACTGAAGCTTTCTTT
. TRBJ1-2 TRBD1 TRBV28 CASSGDRVPMGGYTF TGTGCCAGCAGTGGGGACAGGGTGCCGATGGGGGGCTACACCTTC
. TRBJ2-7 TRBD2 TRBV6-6 CASSYGSRGSYEQYF TGTGCCAGCAGTTACGGCTCGCGGGGGTCCTACGAGCAGTACTTC
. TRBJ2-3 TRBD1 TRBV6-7 CASSYKYRGSTDTQYF TGTGCCAGCAGTTACAAATACAGGGGGAGCACAGATACGCAGTATTTT
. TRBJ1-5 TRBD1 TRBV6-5 CASSYGTGPGQPQHF TGTGCCAGCAGTTACGGGACAGGGCCAGGCCAGCCCCAGCATTTT
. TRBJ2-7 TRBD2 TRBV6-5 CASSRPAAGGSEQYF TGTGCCAGCAGTCGCCCGGCAGCGGGAGGTAGCGAGCAGTACTTC
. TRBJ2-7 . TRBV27 CASSLWRESEQYF TGTGCCAGCAGTTTATGGAGGGAATCCGAGCAGTACTTC
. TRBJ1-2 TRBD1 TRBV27 CASSTTGRAGYTF TGTGCCAGCAGTACGACAGGGCGCGCGGGCTACACCTTC
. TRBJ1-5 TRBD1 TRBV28 CASHDRQGRQPQHF TGTGCCAGCCATGACAGACAGGGCCGACAGCCCCAGCATTTT
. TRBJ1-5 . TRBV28 CASSLRGQVNQPQHF TGTGCCAGCAGTTTGCGGGGGCAGGTCAATCAGCCCCAGCATTTT
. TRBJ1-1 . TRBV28 CASRPTRGGTEAFF TGTGCCAGCAGGCCTACGCGGGGGGGCACTGAAGCTTTCTTT
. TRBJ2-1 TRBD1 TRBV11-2 CASRYLKGQGDYNEQFF TGTGCCAGCAGATACCTAAAGGGACAGGGGGACTACAATGAGCAGTTCTTC
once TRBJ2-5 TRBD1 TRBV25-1 CASSPRQGARETQYF TGTGCCAGCAGTCCTCGACAGGGGGCGCGGGAGACCCAGTACTTC
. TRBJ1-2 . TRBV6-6 CASSYSAGLTF TGTGCCAGCAGTTACTCGGCAGGGCTCACCTTC
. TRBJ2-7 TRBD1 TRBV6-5 CASSSSTGAYEQYF TGTGCCAGCTCCTCCTCGACAGGGGCCTACGAGCAGTACTTC
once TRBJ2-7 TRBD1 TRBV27 CASRRDRDYEQYF TGTGCCAGCAGACGGGACAGGGACTACGAGCAGTACTTC
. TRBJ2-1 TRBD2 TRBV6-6 CASTYAGAPRNEQFF TGTGCCAGCACATACGCGGGAGCTCCTCGAAATGAGCAGTTCTTC
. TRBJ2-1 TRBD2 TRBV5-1 CASSLPSGRARSYNEQFF TGCGCCAGCAGCTTGCCTAGCGGGAGGGCCAGGTCCTACAATGAGCAGTTCTTC
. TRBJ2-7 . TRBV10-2 CASSGAVEQYF TGCGCCAGCAGTGGTGCTGTCGAGCAGTACTTC
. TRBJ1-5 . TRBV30 CAWSVGWQGYQPQHF TGTGCCTGGAGTGTAGGGTGGCAGGGCTATCAGCCCCAGCATTTT
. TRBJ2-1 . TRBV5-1 CASSLQGPLSNNEQFF TGCGCCAGCAGCTTACAGGGTCCCCTCAGCAACAATGAGCAGTTCTTC
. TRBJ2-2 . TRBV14 CASSQGYGADTGELFF TGTGCCAGCAGCCAAGGGTACGGGGCGGACACCGGGGAGCTGTTTTTT
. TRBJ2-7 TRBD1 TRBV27 CASTRRGTGVYEQYF TGTGCCAGCACCCGACGTGGGACAGGGGTCTACGAGCAGTACTTC
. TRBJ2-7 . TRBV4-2 CASSSRGYEQYF TGTGCCAGCAGCTCGAGAGGGTACGAGCAGTACTTC
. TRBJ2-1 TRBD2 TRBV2 CASSVAGGRIEQFF TGTGCCAGCAGTGTTGCGGGAGGAAGAATTGAGCAGTTCTTC
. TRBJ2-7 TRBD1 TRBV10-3 CAIRDRENLSEQYF TGTGCCATCAGGGACAGGGAGAATCTCTCCGAGCAGTACTTC